The sequence of this TCR beta chain was determined in a study of shared clonotypes between healthy human individuals. Across the whole study: CD8 memory received one plate per donor, CD8 naive two, CD4 memory three and CD4 naive three.

Germline loops: CDR1 MDHEN, CDR2 SYDVKM. This CDR3 spans 14 amino acids. V was pared by 7 bases and J by 7 bases, with 10 bases of the junction left unmatched. Each subset's genomic DNA was split evenly across several immunoSEQ plates. Clones were sequenced by immunoSEQ multiplex PCR, and TCRdb holds only the in-frame ones, with some missing. The table shows roughly 1,500,000 clones, with about 98.5% occurring only once. The clonotype was recovered from a man aged 25-40 years in good health. V and J are TRBV28 and TRBJ1-3; 7 bases are a match to TRBD1. The sample comprised naive CD4+ T cells sorted from blood. Noted subset: CD45RA+ positively selected. This CDR3 is CASIQGGLGNTIYF. CDR3 coding DNA: TGTGCCAGCATCCAGGGGGGGCTGGGGAACACCATATATTTT.